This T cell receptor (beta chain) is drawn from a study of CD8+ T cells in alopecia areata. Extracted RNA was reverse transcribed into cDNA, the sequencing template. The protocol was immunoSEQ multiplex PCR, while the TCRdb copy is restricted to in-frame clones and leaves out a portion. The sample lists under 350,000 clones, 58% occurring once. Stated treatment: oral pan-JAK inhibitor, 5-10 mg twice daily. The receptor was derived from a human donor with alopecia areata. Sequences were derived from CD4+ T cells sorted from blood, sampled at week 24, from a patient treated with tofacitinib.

The CDR3 is CASSPINMRETQYF. DNA of the CDR3: TGTGCCAGCAGCCCGATAAACATGCGAGAGACCCAGTACTTC. The chain combines TRBV14 with TRBJ2-5; no reliable D call. The V and J ends lost 4 bases and 4 bases respectively, with 13 bases between them. CDR1 and CDR2 from the germline V gene are SGHDN and FVKESK. This CDR3 spans 14 amino acids.